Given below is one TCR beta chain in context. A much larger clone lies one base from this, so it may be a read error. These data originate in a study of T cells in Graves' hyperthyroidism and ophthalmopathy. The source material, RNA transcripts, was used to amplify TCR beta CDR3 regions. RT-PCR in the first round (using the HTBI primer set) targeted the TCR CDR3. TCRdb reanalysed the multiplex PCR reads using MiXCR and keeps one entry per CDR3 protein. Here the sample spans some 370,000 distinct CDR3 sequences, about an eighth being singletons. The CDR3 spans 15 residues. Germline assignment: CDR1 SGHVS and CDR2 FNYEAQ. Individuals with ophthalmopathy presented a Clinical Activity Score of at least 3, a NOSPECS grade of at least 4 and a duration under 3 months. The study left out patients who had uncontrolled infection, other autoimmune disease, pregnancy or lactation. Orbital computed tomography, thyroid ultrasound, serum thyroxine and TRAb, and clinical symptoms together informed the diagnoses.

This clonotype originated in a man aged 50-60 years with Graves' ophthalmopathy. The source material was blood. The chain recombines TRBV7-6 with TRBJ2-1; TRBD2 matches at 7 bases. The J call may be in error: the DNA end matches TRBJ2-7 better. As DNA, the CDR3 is TGTGCCAGCAGCTTAAGCGGGAACTCCTACAATGAGCAGTACTTC. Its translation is CASSLSGNSYNEQYF.